This T cell receptor beta chain was observed in a study of CD8 T cells in Susac syndrome. RNA in amounts of about 0.5 to 1 ug was reverse transcribed with random hexamers. TCRdb reanalysed the immunoSEQ multiplex PCR reads using MiXCR and keeps one entry per CDR3 protein. Here the sample spans a few hundred thousand distinct CDR3 sequences, roughly 81% being singletons. Material: CD8+ T cells from PBMCs. This clonotype originated in a human donor with multiple sclerosis.

Here the CDR3 reads CASSVGSIPAGVISDTQYF. The CDR3 DNA is TGTGCCAGCAGCGTAGGTAGTATTCCAGCGGGAGTCATATCAGATACGCAGTATTTT. This rearrangement joins TRBV9 to TRBJ2-3, with 8 nucleotides matching TRBD2. CDR1 and CDR2 (germline): SGDLS, YYNGEE. The length of the CDR3 is 19 residues. Trimming took 0 bases from V and 4 from J; bases not matched to a gene: 16.